Listed below are T cell receptor beta chains from one sample, sequenced in a study of response to subunit inactivated influenza vaccine. Using its own MiXCR run on the RT-PCR reads, TCRdb lists one record per CDR3 protein. The sample consists of 650,000 to 800,000 distinct CDR3 sequences, 18% of them appearing once. Sample: PBMCs from blood, taken 5 to 6 days after vaccination. The source of these receptors is a man between 50 and 59 years old who received an inactivated influenza vaccine. Each CDR3 is given with its conserved first and last residue. The D gene is left open where the match is weak. Only some rows state a clone size, as once, few, many or a class for expanded clones.

cdr3_nt cdr3_aa v_call d_call j_call clone_size
TGCAGCGTTGAAGAAATAAAAGTCCCCAGCACAGATACGCAGTATTTT CSVEEIKVPSTDTQYF TRBV29-1 NA TRBJ2-3 NA
TGCAGCGTTGAAGGGGTACTAGCGGGAGTTAACGAGCAGTACTTC CSVEGVLAGVNEQYF TRBV29-1 TRBD2 TRBJ2-7 NA
TGTGCCAGCAGTTGGGAGCTAGCGGCCAACACCGGGGAGCTGTTTTTT CASSWELAANTGELFF TRBV6-5 TRBD2 TRBJ2-2 NA
TGTGCCAGCAGTCCCACTAGCGGGAGGGCCCCCGTTAGGAGCTCCTACAATGAGCAGTTCTTC CASSPTSGRAPVRSSYNEQFF TRBV6-2/TRBV6-3 TRBD2 TRBJ2-1 once
TGTGCCAGCAGCTTGGCAGGACGGGAAAATTCACCCCTCCACTTT CASSLAGRENSPLHF TRBV5-5 NA TRBJ1-6 NA
TGTGCCAGCAGCACCTCGGGGGCGCGGGAGACCCAGTACTTC CASSTSGARETQYF TRBV7-2 NA TRBJ2-5 few
TGCAGTGTCTACAGGGAAACTAATGAAAAACTGTTTTTT CSVYRETNEKLFF TRBV20-1 NA TRBJ1-4 many
TGCAGTGCTTTGAAGGGGATCCGCACCGGGGAGCTGTTTTTT CSALKGIRTGELFF TRBV20-1 NA TRBJ2-2 NA
TGTGCCAGCAGTCCCCATGGGTGGAGAACCGGGGAGCTGTTTTTT CASSPHGWRTGELFF TRBV12-3/TRBV12-4 NA TRBJ2-2 NA
TGTGCCAGCTCACCGTCGCAGGGCAATGAGCAGTTCTTC CASSPSQGNEQFF TRBV18 NA TRBJ2-1 NA
TGTGCCAGCAGAAAGCCGGGACAGGCGTATGGCTACACCTTC CASRKPGQAYGYTF TRBV6-1 TRBD1 TRBJ1-2 few
TGTGCCAGCAGCTTTTATCTAGCGGGAGGGAACACCGGGGAGCTGTTTTTT CASSFYLAGGNTGELFF TRBV5-5 TRBD2 TRBJ2-2 many
TGCAGTGCTGACCGAGCGGATACGCAGTATTTT CSADRADTQYF TRBV20-1 NA TRBJ2-3 NA